Listed below are T cell receptor beta chains from one sample, sequenced in a study of identical twins. TCRdb analysed the 5' RACE reads with MiXCR anew, one entry per CDR3 protein. Of 200,000 to 250,000 distinct CDR3 sequences listed, approximately 8.3% are singletons. The same sample was also used in a study of yellow fever vaccine responses in identical twins.

Sequenced material: memory (CD45RO+) T cells sorted from blood. The receptors derive from a young woman in good health. CDR3s include the opening cysteine and the closing phenylalanine or tryptophan. Each record gives: D gene, V gene, clone size, J gene, CDR3 DNA, CDR3 protein. A D gene is named only where the DNA matches it firmly. The listing skips clone size in some rows; elsewhere it reads once, few, many or a size class.

>TRBD2|TRBV5-1|-|TRBJ2-1
TGCGCCAGCAGCCCAATAGCGGGGGCCTCCTACAATGAGCAGTTCTTC
CASSPIAGASYNEQFF
>TRBD2|TRBV27|-|TRBJ2-5
TGTGCCAGCAGTTTAGAGACTAGCGGGGGGGTAAAGACCCAGTACTTC
CASSLETSGGVKTQYF
>-|TRBV4-2|many|TRBJ2-3
TGTGCCAGCAGCCTCCTCCCGGGGAGTTCAGATACGCAGTATTTT
CASSLLPGSSDTQYF
>-|TRBV7-9|many|TRBJ2-3
TGTGCCAGCAGCCAACTAGTGGATACGCAGTATTTT
CASSQLVDTQYF
>-|TRBV27|-|TRBJ2-1
TGTGCCAGCAGTTCCCGCGCGGTCTACAATGAGCAGTTCTTC
CASSSRAVYNEQFF
>TRBD2|TRBV2|-|TRBJ2-2
TGTGCCAGCAGTGCTAGCGGGAGCCAACCAGGAGGGGAGCTGTTTTTT
CASSASGSQPGGELFF
>TRBD2|TRBV5-4|few|TRBJ2-7
TGTGCCAGCAGGGAAGGACTAGCGGGAGCTGAAAACTACGAGCAGTACTTC
CASREGLAGAENYEQYF
>-|TRBV10-3|-|TRBJ2-7
TGTGCCATTGGCGGGCAGGGGCACTACGAGCAGTACTTC
CAIGGQGHYEQYF
>TRBD2|TRBV4-1|few|TRBJ2-3
TGCGCCAGCAGCCCCTGGACTAGCGGAGACACAGATACGCAGTATTTT
CASSPWTSGDTDTQYF
>TRBD1|TRBV20-1|-|TRBJ2-5
TGCAGTGCCCAGGGGGCGGAGCACCGGGGGACCCAGTACTTC
CSAQGAEHRGTQYF
>-|TRBV19|few|TRBJ2-5
TGTGCCAGTAGCGATTACGCATCCCCTCTCCTTACCCAGTACTTC
CASSDYASPLLTQYF
>TRBD1|TRBV20-1|many|TRBJ1-2
TGCAGTGCTAGAGATCGTAGGGACAGGGGCTATGGCTACACCTTC
CSARDRRDRGYGYTF
>-|TRBV18|few|TRBJ1-2
TGTGCCAGCTCACCACTCGGCGGGGATGGCTACACCTTC
CASSPLGGDGYTF
>-|TRBV4-1|-|TRBJ2-7
TGCGCCAGCAGCCAAAATGGACAGTTTAGCCCCTACGAGCAGTACTTC
CASSQNGQFSPYEQYF
>-|TRBV5-1|-|TRBJ2-5
TGCGCCAGCAGCTTGGCTGTTTGGGAGACCCAGTACTTC
CASSLAVWETQYF
>-|TRBV20-1|-|TRBJ2-3
TGCAGTGCTAGGAGTTCGGGCCCACGAAATACGCAGTATTTT
CSARSSGPRNTQYF
>-|TRBV7-8|few|TRBJ1-1
TGTGCCAGCAGCTTCAGTGGGTTAGCTGAAGCTTTCTTT
CASSFSGLAEAFF
>TRBD1|TRBV12-3/TRBV12-4|-|TRBJ2-7
TGTGCCAGCAGTTTAGTGAGGGGGCTGGTCTACGAGCAGTACTTC
CASSLVRGLVYEQYF
>-|TRBV28|-|TRBJ2-3
TGTGCCAGCAGTTCTACCGCCCGAGTCGGTCATACGCAGTATTTT
CASSSTARVGHTQYF
>TRBD1|TRBV11-2|few|TRBJ2-7
TGTGCCAGCAGCTCCGACAGGGTAGGCTACGAGCAGTACTTC
CASSSDRVGYEQYF
>TRBD1|TRBV28|-|TRBJ2-7
TGTGCCCGCCGCTCCGGGACAGGAGAAGGCGAGCAGTACTTC
CARRSGTGEGEQYF
>TRBD2|TRBV7-2|many|TRBJ2-7
TGTGCCAGCAGCTTAAGGGAGGGCCTATCCGAGCAGTACTTC
CASSLREGLSEQYF